The clone carrying this T cell receptor (beta chain) was seen many times. A single record per CDR3 protein comes from TCRdb applying MiXCR to the RT-PCR reads. The sample records over 300,000 distinct CDR3 sequences, 21% being singletons. V shed 2 bases and J 1 base; nucleotides not matched to a gene: 4. Germline lookup yields CDR1 MNHNS and CDR2 SASEGT. CDR3 length: 15 amino acids. This sample is drawn from a study of response to subunit inactivated influenza vaccine. The source is a man between 50 and 70 years old who received an inactivated influenza vaccine. The chain links TRBV6-1 to TRBJ1-2, with 7 bases lining up with TRBD1. The material sequenced was PBMCs from blood, taken about 19 months after vaccination. CDR3 amino acids: CASSEIRDSNYGYTF. For the CDR3, the DNA is TGTGCCAGCAGTGAAATCCGGGACAGTAACTATGGCTACACCTTC.